These 11 T cell receptor beta chains were sequenced from one sample in a study of cytomegalovirus exposure and HLA in healthy donors. PCR primers comprised 60 Vbeta and 13 Jbeta primers. The table came from immunoSEQ multiplex PCR; TCRdb's copy has only in-frame clones and leaves some out. Seen here are about 150,000 clones, less than 80% observed once, and the top ten hold around 2.3%. Sequencing was performed on PBMCs. The source of these receptors is a man aged 25 to 45 in good health and CMV-seronegative.

The chain carries TRBV27 and TRBJ2-7; D uncertain. This CDR3 region has 12 residues. With 6 bases removed from V and 5 bases from J, the gap between germline ends came to 11 bases. Germline V CDR1 and CDR2: MNHEY, SMNVEV (reference sequence). The CDR3 spells CASSPRSDEQYF. The DNA of the CDR3 is TGTGCCAGCAGCCCTCGGAGCGACGAGCAGTACTTC.

The chain links TRBV18 to TRBJ2-4; 7 bases match TRBD1. The CDR3 is 15 residues long. Losses at the gene ends were 5 bases for V and 2 bases for J; bases not matched to a gene: 6. Germline V gene data show CDR1 as KGHSH and CDR2 as LQKENI. The CDR3 here is CASSRQGGPKNIQYF. The CDR3 DNA is TGTGCCAGCTCAAGACAGGGTGGCCCCAAAAACATTCAGTACTTC.

The chain uses TRBV29-1 and TRBJ2-2; 7 nucleotides agree with TRBD1. Germline V gives CDR1 SQVTM, CDR2 ANQGSEA. Trimming at V came to 6 bases and at J to 7 bases, leaving 11 bases not matched to a gene. The CDR3 has 14 amino acids. The chain's CDR3 is CSVLDRVWDGELFF. In DNA form, the CDR3 reads TGCAGCGTCCTAGACAGGGTATGGGACGGGGAGCTGTTTTTT.

This rearrangement joins TRBV5-6 to TRBJ2-7; 7 nucleotides align to TRBD2. This CDR3 region has 18 residues. V lost 3 bases and J lost 2; bases outside the gene matches: 17. The germline CDR1 and CDR2 sequences are SGHDT and YYEEEE. The CDR3 nucleotides read TGTGCCAGCAGCTCTGCCGGGAGGAGCGCCCTCCCAACCTACGAGCAGTACTTC. Protein sequence: CASSSAGRSALPTYEQYF.

The V and J genes are TRBV7-9 and TRBJ2-1, with 9 bases identical to TRBD2. CDR3 length: 15 residues. Germline CDR1 SEHNR, CDR2 FQNEAQ (reference sequence). V was clipped by 3 bases and J by 9 bases; unmatched bases: 9. The chain's CDR3 is CASSLLAGGPGEQFF. CDR3 coding DNA: TGTGCCAGCAGCTTGTTGGCGGGGGGGCCCGGTGAGCAGTTCTTC.

This sequence joins TRBV15 and TRBJ1-2; 7 bases line up with TRBD1. Germline values: CDR1 LNHNV, CDR2 YYDKDF (reference sequence). There are 15 residues in the CDR3. Unmatched junction bases numbered 7, after V lost 0 bases and J lost 6 bases. The CDR3 sequence is CATSRDYGRGNGYTF. Here the CDR3 DNA reads TGTGCCACCAGCAGAGATTACGGCAGGGGGAATGGCTACACCTTC.

V is TRBV9 and J is TRBJ2-3; 9 bases line up with TRBD2. Germline assignment: CDR1 SGDLS and CDR2 YYNGEE. This CDR3 comprises 15 residues. The trim removed 2 bases at V and 2 bases at J, leaving 3 bases unmatched. The CDR3 loop reads CASSVLAGNTDTQYF. As DNA, the CDR3 is TGTGCCAGCAGCGTTCTAGCGGGGAACACAGATACGCAGTATTTT.

The V call is TRBV18, the J call TRBJ2-1, with D possibly being TRBD1 (5 bases). The V end lost 5 bases, the J end lost 4 bases, and 12 bases lay between the germline ends. This CDR3 contains 14 residues. CDR1 is KGHSH and CDR2 is LQKENI in the germline V gene. The CDR3 region is CASSTSDSYNEQFF. DNA of the CDR3: TGTGCCAGCTCAACCTCTGACAGTTACAATGAGCAGTTCTTC.

The rearrangement links TRBV27 to TRBJ1-4, with 8 bases aligning to TRBD1. Germline V gene lookup returns CDR1 MNHEY and CDR2 SMNVEV (reference sequence). V was pared by 7 bases and J by 5 bases, with 6 bases of the junction left unmatched. CDR3 length: 14 amino acids. The CDR3: CASTTGQGNEKLFF. The CDR3, as DNA: TGTGCCAGCACCACTGGACAGGGAAATGAAAAACTGTTTTTT.

The chain combines TRBV7-9 with TRBJ1-1; 8 nucleotides line up with TRBD1. V dropped 3 bases and J dropped 4; count of bases not matched to a gene: 1. In germline, CDR1 is SEHNR, CDR2 FQNEAQ (reference sequence). CDR3 length: 13 residues. CDR3 sequence: CASSFGQGTEAFF. Written as DNA, the CDR3 is TGTGCCAGCAGCTTCGGACAGGGCACTGAAGCTTTCTTT.

This clone has just a few counts. The chain couples TRBV5-6 to TRBJ2-5; the match to TRBD1 covers 7 bases. This CDR3 region has 16 residues. CDR1 and CDR2 from the germline V gene are SGHDT and YYEEEE. After removal of 1 base from V and 3 bases from J, the junction contained 9 bases not matched to a gene. The CDR3 sequence: CASSLSPGQWEETQYF. The CDR3 DNA reads TGTGCCAGCAGCTTGTCACCGGGACAGTGGGAAGAGACCCAGTACTTC.